The subject of this entry is one TCR beta chain. Its antigen is currently unknown. This CDR3 spans 13 amino acids. Germline V gives CDR1 SGHVS, CDR2 FNYEAQ. The V end was cut by 6 bases, the J end by 4 bases, with 12 bases between. PCR amplification relied on 60 Vbeta primers (plus 13 Jbeta primers). Measured with immunoSEQ multiplex PCR; TCRdb has only the in-frame clones, and not every one. The sample lists some 210,000 clones, about 72% occurring once. The data were taken from a study of cytomegalovirus exposure and HLA in healthy donors. General study results and limits: As was reported, the HLA-A and HLA-B alleles of most subjects were accurately predicted from TCR beta sequences. According to an earlier analysis, most TCR beta V segments yielded productive rearrangements about 90% or about 30% of the time. In a later analysis, most CMV-associated TCR beta chains appeared HLA-restricted.

Among the donors, all were healthy bone marrow donors. Specimen: PBMCs. The chain links TRBV7-6 to TRBJ1-1, with D maybe TRBD1 (5 bases). This TCR was sampled from a male donor in good health and CMV-seronegative. CDR3 protein: CASRLTALTEAFF. As DNA, the CDR3 is TGTGCCAGCAGACTGACAGCTCTCACTGAAGCTTTCTTT.